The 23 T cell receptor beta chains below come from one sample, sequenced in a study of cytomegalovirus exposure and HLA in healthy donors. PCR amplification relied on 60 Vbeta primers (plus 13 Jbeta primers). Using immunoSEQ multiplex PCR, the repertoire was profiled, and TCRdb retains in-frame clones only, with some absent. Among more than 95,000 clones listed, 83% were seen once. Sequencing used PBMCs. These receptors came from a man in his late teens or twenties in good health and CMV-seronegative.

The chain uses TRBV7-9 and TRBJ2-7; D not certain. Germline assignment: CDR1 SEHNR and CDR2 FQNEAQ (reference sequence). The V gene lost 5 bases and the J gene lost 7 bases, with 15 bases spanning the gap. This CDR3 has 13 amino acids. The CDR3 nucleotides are TGTGCCAGCAGCGCAGGAAGCCCTTTGGAGCAGTACTTC. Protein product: CASSAGSPLEQYF.

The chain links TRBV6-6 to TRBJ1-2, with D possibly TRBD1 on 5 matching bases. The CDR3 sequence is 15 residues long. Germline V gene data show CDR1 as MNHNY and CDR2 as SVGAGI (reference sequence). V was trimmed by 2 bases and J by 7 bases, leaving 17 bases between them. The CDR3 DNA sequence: TGTGCCAGCAGTTACGGGGGAGGCTCCTCCGGTGGCTACACCTTC. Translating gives CASSYGGGSSGGYTF.

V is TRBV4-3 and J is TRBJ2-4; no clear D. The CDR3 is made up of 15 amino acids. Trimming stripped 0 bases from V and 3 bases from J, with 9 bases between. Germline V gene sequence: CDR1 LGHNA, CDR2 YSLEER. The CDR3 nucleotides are TGCGCCAGCAGCCAAGATTACGAGTTCAAAAACATTCAGTACTTC. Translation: CASSQDYEFKNIQYF.

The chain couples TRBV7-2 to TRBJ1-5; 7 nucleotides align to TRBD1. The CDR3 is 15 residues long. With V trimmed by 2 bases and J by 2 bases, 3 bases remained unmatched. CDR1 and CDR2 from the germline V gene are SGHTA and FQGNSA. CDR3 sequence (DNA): TGTGCCAGCAGCTTAATTACAGGGGGCAATCAGCCCCAGCATTTT. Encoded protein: CASSLITGGNQPQHF.

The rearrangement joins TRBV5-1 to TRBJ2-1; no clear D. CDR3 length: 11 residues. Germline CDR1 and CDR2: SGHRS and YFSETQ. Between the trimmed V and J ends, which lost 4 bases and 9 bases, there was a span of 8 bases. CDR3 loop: CASSVRREQFF. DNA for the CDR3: TGCGCCAGCAGCGTTCGTCGTGAGCAGTTCTTC.

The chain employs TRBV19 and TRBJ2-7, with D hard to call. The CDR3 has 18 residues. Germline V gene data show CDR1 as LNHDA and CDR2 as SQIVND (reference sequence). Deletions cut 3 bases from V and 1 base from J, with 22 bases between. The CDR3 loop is CASSIVPRNQKQSYEQYF. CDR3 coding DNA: TGTGCCAGTAGTATTGTCCCCAGGAATCAGAAACAATCCTACGAGCAGTACTTC.

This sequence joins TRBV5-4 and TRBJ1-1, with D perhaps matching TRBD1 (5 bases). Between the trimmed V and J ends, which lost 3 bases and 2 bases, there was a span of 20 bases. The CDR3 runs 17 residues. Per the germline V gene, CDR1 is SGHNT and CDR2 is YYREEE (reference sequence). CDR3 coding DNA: TGTGCCAGCAGCTCCAATTTTGACAGCCCCTTTAACACTGAAGCTTTCTTT. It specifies CASSSNFDSPFNTEAFF.

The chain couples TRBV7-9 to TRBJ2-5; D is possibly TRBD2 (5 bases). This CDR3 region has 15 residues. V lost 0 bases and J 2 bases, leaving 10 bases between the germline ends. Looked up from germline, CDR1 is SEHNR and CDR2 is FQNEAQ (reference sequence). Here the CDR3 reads CASSLAQPGQETQYF. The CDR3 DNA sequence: TGTGCCAGCAGCTTAGCACAGCCGGGGCAAGAGACCCAGTACTTC. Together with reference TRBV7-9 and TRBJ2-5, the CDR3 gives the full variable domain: DTGVSQNPRHKITKRGQNVTFRCDPISEHNRLYWYRQTLGQGPEFLTYFQNEAQLEKSRLLSDRFSAERPKGSFSTLEIQRTEQGDSAMYLCASSLAQPGQETQYFGPGTRLLVL.

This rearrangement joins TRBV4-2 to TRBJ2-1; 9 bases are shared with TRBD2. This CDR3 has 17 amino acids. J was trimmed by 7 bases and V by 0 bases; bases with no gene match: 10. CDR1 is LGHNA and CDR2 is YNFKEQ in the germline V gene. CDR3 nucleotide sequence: TGTGCCAGCAGCCAAGATCAGGGTCTAGCGGGGCAGAATGAGCAGTTCTTC. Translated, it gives CASSQDQGLAGQNEQFF.

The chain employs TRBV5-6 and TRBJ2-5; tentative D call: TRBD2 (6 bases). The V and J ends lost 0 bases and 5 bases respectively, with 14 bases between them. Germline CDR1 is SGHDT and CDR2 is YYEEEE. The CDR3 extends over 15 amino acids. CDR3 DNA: TGTGCCAGCAGCTTGGGGGACTGGTCGGGGGAGACCCAGTACTTC. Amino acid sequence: CASSLGDWSGETQYF. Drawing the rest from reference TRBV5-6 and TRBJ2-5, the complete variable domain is DAGVTQSPTHLIKTRGQQVTLRCSPKSGHDTVSWYQQALGQGPQFIFQYYEEEERQRGNFPDRFSGHQFPNYSSELNVNALLLGDSALYLCASSLGDWSGETQYFGPGTRLLVL.

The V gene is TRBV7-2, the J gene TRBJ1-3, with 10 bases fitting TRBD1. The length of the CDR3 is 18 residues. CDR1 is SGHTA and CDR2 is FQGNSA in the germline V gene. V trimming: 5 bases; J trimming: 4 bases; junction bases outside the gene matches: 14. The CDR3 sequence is CASSLTGGGRFRGNTIYF. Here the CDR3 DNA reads TGTGCCAGCAGCCTGACAGGGGGCGGAAGATTTCGGGGAAACACCATATATTTT.

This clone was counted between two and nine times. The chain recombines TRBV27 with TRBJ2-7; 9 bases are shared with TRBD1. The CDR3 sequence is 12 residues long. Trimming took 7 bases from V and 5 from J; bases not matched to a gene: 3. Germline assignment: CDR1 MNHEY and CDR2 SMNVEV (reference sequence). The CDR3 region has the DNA TGTGCCAGCAAGGACAGGGGACACGAGCAGTACTTC. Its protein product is CASKDRGHEQYF.

CDR3 residues: CASSSDSGRINEQFF. In DNA form, the CDR3 reads TGTGCCAGCAGCTCAGATAGCGGGAGAATAAATGAGCAGTTCTTC. The chain carries TRBV11-3 and TRBJ2-1; 9 bases are shared with TRBD2. J lost 7 bases, V lost 4 bases, and 8 bases had no gene match. The CDR3 loop spans 15 amino acids. Germline values: CDR1 SGHNT, CDR2 YENEEA. The full variable domain, completed using reference TRBV11-3 and TRBJ2-1, is EAGVVQSPRYKIIEKKQPVAFWCNPISGHNTLYWYLQNLGQGPELLIRYENEEAVDDSQLPKDRFSAERLKGVDSTLKIQPAELGDSAVYLCASSSDSGRINEQFFGPGTRLTVL.

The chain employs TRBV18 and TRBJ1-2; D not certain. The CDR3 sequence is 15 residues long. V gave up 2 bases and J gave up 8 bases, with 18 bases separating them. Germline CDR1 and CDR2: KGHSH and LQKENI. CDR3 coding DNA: TGTGCCAGCTCACCAAAAGGGCTCGGGAATAGAGGCTACACCTTC. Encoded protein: CASSPKGLGNRGYTF.

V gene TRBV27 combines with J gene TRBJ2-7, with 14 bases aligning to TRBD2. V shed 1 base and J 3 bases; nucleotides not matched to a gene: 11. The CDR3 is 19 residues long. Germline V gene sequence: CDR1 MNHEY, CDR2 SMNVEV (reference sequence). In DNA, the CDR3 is TGTGCCAGCAGTTTATTTACCGGGACTAGCGGGAGACTCCTCTACGAGCAGTACTTC. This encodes CASSLFTGTSGRLLYEQYF.

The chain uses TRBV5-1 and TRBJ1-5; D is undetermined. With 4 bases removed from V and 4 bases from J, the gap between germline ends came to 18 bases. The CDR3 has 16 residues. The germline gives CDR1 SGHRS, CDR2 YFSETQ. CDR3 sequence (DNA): TGCGCCAGCAGCCCCGGCCCTAGGAACGAAAATCAGCCCCAGCATTTT. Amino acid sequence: CASSPGPRNENQPQHF.

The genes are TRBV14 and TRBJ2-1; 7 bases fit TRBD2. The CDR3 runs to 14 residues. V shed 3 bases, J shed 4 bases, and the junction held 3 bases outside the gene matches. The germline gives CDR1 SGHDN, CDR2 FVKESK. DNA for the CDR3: TGTGCCAGCAGCCATCGGGGAGGGTACAATGAGCAGTTCTTC. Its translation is CASSHRGGYNEQFF.

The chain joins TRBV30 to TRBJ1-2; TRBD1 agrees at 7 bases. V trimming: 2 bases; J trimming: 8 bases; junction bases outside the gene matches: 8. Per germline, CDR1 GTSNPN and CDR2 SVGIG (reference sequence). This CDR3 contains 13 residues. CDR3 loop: CAWSPTGKGGYTF. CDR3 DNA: TGTGCCTGGAGTCCGACAGGGAAGGGCGGCTACACCTTC.

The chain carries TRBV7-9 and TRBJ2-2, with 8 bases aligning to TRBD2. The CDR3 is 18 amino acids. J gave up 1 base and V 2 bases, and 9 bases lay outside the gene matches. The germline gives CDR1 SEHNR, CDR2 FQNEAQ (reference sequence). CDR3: CASSLRSGLDQNTGELFF. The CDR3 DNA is TGTGCCAGCAGCTTACGATCGGGACTAGATCAGAACACCGGGGAGCTGTTTTTT.

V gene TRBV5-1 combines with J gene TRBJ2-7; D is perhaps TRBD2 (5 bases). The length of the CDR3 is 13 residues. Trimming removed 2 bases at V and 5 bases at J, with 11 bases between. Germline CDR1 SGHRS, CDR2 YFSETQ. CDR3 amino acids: CASSFRESNEQYF. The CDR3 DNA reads TGCGCCAGCAGCTTTAGGGAGTCCAACGAGCAGTACTTC.

In DNA, the CDR3 is TGTGCCAGCAGCCGGCAGGGCAACACTGAAGCTTTCTTT. Its protein is CASSRQGNTEAFF. The V gene is TRBV28, the J gene TRBJ1-1; tentative D call: TRBD1 (5 bases). CDR3 length: 13 residues. V was pared by 6 bases and J by 2 bases, with 10 bases between. CDR1 is MDHEN, CDR2 SYDVKM, per germline.

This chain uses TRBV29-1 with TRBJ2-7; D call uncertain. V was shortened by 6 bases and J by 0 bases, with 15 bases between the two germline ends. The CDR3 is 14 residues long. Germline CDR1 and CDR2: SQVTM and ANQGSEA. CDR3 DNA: TGCAGCGTAGCTGTTACTGCAAACTCCTACGAGCAGTACTTC. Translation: CSVAVTANSYEQYF.

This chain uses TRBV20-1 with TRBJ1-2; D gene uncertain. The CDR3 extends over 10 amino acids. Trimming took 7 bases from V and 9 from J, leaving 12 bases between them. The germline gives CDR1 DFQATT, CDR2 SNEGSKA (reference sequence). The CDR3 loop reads CSVPTTSYTF. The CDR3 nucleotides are TGCAGTGTCCCTACTACAAGCTACACCTTC.